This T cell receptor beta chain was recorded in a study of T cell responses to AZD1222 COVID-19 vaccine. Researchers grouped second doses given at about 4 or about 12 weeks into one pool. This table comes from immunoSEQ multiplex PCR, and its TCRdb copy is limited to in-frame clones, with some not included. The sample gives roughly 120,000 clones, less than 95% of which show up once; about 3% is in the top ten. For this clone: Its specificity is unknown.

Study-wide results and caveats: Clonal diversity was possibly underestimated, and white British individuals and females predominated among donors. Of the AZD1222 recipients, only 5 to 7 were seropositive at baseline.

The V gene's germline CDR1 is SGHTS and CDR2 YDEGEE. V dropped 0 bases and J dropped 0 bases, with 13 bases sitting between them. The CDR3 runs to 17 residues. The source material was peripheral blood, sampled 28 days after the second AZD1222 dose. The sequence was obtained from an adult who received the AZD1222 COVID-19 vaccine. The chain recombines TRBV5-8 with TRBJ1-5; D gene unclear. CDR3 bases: TGTGCCAGCAGCTTGGTCAGCAGCACAGATAGCAATCAGCCCCAGCATTTT. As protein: CASSLVSSTDSNQPQHF.